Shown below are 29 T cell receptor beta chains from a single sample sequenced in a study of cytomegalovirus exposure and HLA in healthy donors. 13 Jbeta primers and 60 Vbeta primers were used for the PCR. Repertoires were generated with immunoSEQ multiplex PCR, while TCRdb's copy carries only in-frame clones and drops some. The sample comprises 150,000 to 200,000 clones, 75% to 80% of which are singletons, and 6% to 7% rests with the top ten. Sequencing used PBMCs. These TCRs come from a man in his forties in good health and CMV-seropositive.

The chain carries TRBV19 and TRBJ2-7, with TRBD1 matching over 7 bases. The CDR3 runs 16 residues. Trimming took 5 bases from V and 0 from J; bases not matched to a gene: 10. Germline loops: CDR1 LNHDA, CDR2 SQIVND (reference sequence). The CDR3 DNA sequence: TGTGCCAGTAGTGTTTCCGGGACAGCTCTCTCCTACGAGCAGTACTTC. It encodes CASSVSGTALSYEQYF.

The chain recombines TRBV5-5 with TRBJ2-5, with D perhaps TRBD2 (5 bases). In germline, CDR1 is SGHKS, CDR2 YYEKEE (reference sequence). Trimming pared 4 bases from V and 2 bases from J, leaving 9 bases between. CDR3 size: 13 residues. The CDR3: CASSHGNQETQYF. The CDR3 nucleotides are TGTGCCAGCAGCCACGGGAATCAAGAGACCCAGTACTTC.

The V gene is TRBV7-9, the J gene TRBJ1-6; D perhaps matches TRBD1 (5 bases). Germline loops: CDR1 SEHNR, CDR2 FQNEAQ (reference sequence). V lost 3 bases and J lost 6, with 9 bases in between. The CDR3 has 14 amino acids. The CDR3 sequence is CASSFQGGNSPLHF. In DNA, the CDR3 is TGTGCCAGCAGCTTCCAGGGTGGTAATTCACCCCTCCACTTT.

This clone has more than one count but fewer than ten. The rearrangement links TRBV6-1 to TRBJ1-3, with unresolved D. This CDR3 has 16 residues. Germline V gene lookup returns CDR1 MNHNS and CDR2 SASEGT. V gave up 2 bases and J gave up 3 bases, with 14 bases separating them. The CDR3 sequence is CASSEPDGAGGNTIYF. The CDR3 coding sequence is TGTGCCAGCAGTGAACCGGACGGAGCGGGTGGAAACACCATATATTTT.

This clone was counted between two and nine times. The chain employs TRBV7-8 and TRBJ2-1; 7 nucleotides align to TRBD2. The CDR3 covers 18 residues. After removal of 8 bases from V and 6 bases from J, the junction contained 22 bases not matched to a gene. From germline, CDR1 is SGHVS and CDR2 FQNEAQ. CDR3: CASELPAGGAGARNEQFF. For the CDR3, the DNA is TGTGCCAGCGAACTGCCGGCAGGTGGGGCGGGAGCTCGCAATGAGCAGTTCTTC.

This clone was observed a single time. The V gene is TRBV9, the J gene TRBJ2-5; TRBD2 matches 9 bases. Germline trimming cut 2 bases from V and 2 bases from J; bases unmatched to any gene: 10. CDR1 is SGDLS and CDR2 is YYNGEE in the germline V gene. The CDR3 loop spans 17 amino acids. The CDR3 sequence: CASSVGRGSGSQETQYF. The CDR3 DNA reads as TGTGCCAGCAGCGTTGGTAGGGGTAGCGGGAGTCAAGAGACCCAGTACTTC. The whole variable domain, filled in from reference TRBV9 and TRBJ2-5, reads DSGVTQTPKHLITATGQRVTLRCSPRSGDLSVYWYQQSLDQGLQFLIQYYNGEERAKGNILERFSAQQFPDLHSELNLSSLELGDSALYFCASSVGRGSGSQETQYFGPGTRLLVL.

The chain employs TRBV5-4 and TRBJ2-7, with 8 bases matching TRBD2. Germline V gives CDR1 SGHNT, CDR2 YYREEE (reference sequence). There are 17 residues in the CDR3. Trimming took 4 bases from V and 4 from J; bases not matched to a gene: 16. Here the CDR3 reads CASSRLEPGRASYEQYF. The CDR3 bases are TGTGCCAGCAGCCGTTTGGAGCCCGGGAGGGCCTCTTACGAGCAGTACTTC.

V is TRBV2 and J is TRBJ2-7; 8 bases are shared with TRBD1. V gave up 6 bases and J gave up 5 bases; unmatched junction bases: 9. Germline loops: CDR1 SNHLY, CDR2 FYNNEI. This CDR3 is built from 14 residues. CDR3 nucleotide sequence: TGTGCCAGCAGGGCGGACAGGGTTTACCACGAGCAGTACTTC. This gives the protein CASRADRVYHEQYF.

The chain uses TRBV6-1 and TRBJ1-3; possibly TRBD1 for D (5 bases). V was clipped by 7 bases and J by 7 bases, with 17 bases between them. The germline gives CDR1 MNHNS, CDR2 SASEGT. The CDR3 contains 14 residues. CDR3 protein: CASTEGTSRNTIYF. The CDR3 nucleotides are TGTGCCAGCACGGAAGGGACTTCTAGGAACACCATATATTTT.

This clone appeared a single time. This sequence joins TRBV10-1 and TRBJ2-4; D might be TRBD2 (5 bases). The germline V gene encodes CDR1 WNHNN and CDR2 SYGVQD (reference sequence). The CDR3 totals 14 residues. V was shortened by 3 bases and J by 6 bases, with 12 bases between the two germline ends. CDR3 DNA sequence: TGCGCCAGCAGTGAAAAGCCCCGGGGAAACATTCAGTACTTC. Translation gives CASSEKPRGNIQYF.

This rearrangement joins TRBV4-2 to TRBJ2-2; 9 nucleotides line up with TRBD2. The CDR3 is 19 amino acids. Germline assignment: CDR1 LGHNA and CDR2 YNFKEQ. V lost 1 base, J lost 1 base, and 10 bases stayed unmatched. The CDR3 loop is CASSQAPASSGVNTGELFF. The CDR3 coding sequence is TGTGCCAGCAGCCAAGCTCCCGCATCTAGCGGGGTGAACACCGGGGAGCTGTTTTTT.

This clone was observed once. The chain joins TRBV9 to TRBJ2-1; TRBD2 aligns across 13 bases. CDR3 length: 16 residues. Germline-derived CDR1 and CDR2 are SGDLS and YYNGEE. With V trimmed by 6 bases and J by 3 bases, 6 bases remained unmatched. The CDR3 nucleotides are TGTGCCAGCAACCACGGGACTAGCGGGAACTACAATGAGCAGTTCTTC. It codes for CASNHGTSGNYNEQFF.

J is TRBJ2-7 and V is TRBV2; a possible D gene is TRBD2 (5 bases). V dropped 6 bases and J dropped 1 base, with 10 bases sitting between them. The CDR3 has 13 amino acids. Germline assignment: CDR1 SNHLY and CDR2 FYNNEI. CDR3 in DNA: TGTGCCAGCAGGAGGGCAGTATCCTACGAGCAGTACTTC. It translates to CASRRAVSYEQYF.

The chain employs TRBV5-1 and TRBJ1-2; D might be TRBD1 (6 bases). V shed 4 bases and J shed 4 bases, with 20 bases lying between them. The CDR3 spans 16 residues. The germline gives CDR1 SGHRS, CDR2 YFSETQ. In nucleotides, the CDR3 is TGCGCCAGCAGCCCCGGGACATCAGGGAGGGGCTATGGCTACACCTTC. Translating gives CASSPGTSGRGYGYTF.

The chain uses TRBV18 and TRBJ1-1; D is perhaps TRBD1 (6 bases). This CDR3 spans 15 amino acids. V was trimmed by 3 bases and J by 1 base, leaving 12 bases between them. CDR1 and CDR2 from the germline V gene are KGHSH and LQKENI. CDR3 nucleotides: TGTGCCAGCTCACCTCCTGGACAGTGGAACACTGAAGCTTTCTTT. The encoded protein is CASSPPGQWNTEAFF.

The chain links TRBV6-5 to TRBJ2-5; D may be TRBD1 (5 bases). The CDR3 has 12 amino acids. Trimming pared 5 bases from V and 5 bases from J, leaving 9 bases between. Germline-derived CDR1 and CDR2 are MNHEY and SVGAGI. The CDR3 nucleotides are TGTGCCAGCAGTCAGGGTGGGGAGACCCAGTACTTC. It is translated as CASSQGGETQYF.

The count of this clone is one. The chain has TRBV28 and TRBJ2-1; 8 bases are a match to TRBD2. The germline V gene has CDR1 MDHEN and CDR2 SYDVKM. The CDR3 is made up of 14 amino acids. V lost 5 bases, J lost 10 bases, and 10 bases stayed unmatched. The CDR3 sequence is CASSPGTRSGEQFF. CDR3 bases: TGTGCCAGCAGTCCCGGGACTAGATCCGGCGAGCAGTTCTTC.

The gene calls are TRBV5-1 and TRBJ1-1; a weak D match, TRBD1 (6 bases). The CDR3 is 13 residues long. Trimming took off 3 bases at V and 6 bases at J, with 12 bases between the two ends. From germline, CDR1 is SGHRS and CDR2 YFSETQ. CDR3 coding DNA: TGCGCCAGCAGCTACGGACAGAGGGCTGAAGCTTTCTTT. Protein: CASSYGQRAEAFF.

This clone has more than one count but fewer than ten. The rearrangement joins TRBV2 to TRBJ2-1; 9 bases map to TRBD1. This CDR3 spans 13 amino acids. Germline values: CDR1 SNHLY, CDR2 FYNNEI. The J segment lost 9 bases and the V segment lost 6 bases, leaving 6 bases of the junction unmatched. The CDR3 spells CASRGQGFGEQFF. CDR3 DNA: TGTGCCAGCAGGGGACAGGGTTTCGGTGAGCAGTTCTTC.

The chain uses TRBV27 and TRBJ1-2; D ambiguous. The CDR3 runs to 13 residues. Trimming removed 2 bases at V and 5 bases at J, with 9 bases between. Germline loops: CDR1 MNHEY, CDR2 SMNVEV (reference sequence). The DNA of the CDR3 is TGTGCCAGCAGTTTAATCGGAGGGTATGGCTACACCTTC. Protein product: CASSLIGGYGYTF.

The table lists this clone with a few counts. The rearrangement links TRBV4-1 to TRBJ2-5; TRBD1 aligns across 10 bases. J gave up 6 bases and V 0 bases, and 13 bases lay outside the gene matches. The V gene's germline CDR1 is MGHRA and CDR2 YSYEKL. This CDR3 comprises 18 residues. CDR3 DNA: TGCGCCAGCAGCCAAGATCAACCGTTGACAGGGGGCGCGAAGACCCAGTACTTC. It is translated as CASSQDQPLTGGAKTQYF.

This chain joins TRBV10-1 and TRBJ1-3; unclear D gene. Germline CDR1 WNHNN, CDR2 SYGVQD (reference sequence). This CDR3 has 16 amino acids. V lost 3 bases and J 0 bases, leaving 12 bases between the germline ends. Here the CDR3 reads CASSEGTTGSGNTIYF. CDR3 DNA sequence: TGCGCCAGCAGTGAAGGAACAACGGGCTCTGGAAACACCATATATTTT.

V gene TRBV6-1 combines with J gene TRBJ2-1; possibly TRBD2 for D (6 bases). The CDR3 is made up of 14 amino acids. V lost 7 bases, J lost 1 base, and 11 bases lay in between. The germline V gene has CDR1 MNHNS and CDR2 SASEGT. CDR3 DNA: TGTGCCAGCATCTCGGGGGATTCCTACAATGAGCAGTTCTTC. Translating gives CASISGDSYNEQFF.

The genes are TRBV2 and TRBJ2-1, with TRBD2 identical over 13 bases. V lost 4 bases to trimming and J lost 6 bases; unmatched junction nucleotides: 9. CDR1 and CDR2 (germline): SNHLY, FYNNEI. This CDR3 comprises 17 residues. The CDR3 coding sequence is TGTGCCAGCAGTGGTACTAGCGGGAGGGCTTCGGGCAATGAGCAGTTCTTC. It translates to CASSGTSGRASGNEQFF.

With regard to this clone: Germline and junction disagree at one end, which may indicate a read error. The CDR3 sequence: CASSHDEDNEQFF. DNA for the CDR3: TGCGCCAGCAGTCATGATGAGGACAATGAACAGTTCTTC. This rearrangement joins TRBV23-1 to TRBJ2-1, with a possible D match to TRBD1 (5 bases). TRBV23-1 is reported as an ORF; its role is uncertain. The CDR3 has 13 residues.

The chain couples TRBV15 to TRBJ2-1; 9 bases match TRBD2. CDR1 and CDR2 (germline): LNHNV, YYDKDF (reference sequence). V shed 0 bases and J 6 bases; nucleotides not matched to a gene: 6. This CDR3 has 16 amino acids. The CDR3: CATSRDKGLASNEQFF. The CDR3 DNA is TGTGCCACCAGCAGAGATAAGGGACTAGCTAGCAATGAGCAGTTCTTC.

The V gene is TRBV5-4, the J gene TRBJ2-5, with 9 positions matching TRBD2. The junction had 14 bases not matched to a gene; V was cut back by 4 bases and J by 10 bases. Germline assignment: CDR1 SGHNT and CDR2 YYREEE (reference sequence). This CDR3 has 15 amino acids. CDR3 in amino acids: CASSPFPSGEGGQYF. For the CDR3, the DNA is TGTGCCAGCAGCCCGTTCCCTAGCGGGGAGGGTGGCCAGTACTTC.

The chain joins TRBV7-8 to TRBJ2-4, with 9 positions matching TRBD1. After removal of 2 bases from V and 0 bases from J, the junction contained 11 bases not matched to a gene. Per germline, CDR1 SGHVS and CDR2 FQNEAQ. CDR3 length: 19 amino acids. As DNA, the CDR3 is TGTGCCAGCAGCTTAAGGGGTCAGGGACAGGGCCTAGCCAAAAACATTCAGTACTTC. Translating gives CASSLRGQGQGLAKNIQYF.

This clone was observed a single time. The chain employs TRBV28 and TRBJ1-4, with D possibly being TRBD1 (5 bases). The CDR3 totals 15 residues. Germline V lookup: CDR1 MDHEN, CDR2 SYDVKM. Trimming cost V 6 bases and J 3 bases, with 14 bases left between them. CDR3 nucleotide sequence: TGTGCCAGCAGATCCCCAGGGTGGCCTAATGAAAAACTGTTTTTT. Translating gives CASRSPGWPNEKLFF.